Given below is one T cell receptor beta chain in context. This record comes from a study of blood T cell repertoires in COVID-19. In the original analysis: For nucleated cells, counts were estimated from reference gene primer amplification. Profiling relied on immunoSEQ multiplex PCR, and the TCRdb table lists in-frame clones only, not all of them. Clone size and V and J calls were adopted from that table, with D and trimming inferred from the DNA. The sample holds 150,000 to 200,000 clones, 65% to 90% seen once. V lost 3 bases to trimming and J lost 3 bases, with 13 bases between them. Germline V lookup: CDR1 SGDLS, CDR2 YYNGEE. This CDR3 is 14 amino acids long.

This rearrangement joins TRBV9 to TRBJ2-7; possible D gene TRBD1, 6 bases. The sequencing input was PBMCs or T cells enriched from blood (not recorded which). The source of this sequence is a man in his forties who had recovered from COVID-19. The CDR3 spells CASSEGGLGYEQYF. The CDR3 nucleotides are TGTGCCAGCAGCGAAGGGGGTTTAGGCTACGAGCAGTACTTC.